This TCR beta chain derives from a study of cytomegalovirus exposure and HLA in healthy donors. Primers: 60 Vbeta forward and 13 Jbeta reverse. Repertoires were generated with immunoSEQ multiplex PCR, while TCRdb's copy carries only in-frame clones and drops some. Of 200,000 to 250,000 clones listed, about 80% are singletons. The CDR3 totals 13 residues. Deletions cut 0 bases from V and 7 bases from J, with 9 bases between. Germline V gene sequence: CDR1 WNHNN, CDR2 SYGVQD (reference sequence). Whereas donors were nominally healthy upon sampling, unrecorded immune exposures were probable. Note on this clone: Its antigen is not known.

Overall study results and limits: TCR beta chains numbering under 200 were designated cytomegalovirus-associated. Being indistinguishable, some V segments were excluded, TRBV6-2 and TRBV6-3 among them. Highly shared variants forming one cluster were likely a sequencing artifact.

What was sequenced was PBMCs. The clonotype comes from a woman aged 55-69 years in good health and CMV-seropositive. The chain carries TRBV10-1 and TRBJ1-2; D unclear. The CDR3, as DNA: TGCGCCAGCAGTGAGTCCAGACTGAGTGGCTACACCTTC. This codes for CASSESRLSGYTF.